The entry below describes one T cell receptor beta chain. The table came from immunoSEQ multiplex PCR; TCRdb's copy has only in-frame clones and leaves some out. The sample includes 230,000 or so clones, about 80% seen only once; the top ten take around 3.7%. This entry belongs to a study of blood T cell repertoires in COVID-19. The V segment lost 1 base and the J segment 10 bases; nucleotides outside the gene matches: 1. CDR1 LGHDT and CDR2 YNNKEL come from the germline V gene (reference sequence). CDR3 length: 14 amino acids. Sequencing input: PBMCs or T cells enriched from blood (not recorded which). V is TRBV3-1 (or the pseudogene TRBV3-2) and J is TRBJ2-1, with 13 bases fitting TRBD2. The sequence was obtained from a man between 45 and 60 years old who had recovered from COVID-19. CDR3 loop: CASSQGTSGGEQFF. For the CDR3, the DNA is TGTGCCAGCAGCCAAGGGACTAGCGGGGGAGAGCAGTTCTTC.